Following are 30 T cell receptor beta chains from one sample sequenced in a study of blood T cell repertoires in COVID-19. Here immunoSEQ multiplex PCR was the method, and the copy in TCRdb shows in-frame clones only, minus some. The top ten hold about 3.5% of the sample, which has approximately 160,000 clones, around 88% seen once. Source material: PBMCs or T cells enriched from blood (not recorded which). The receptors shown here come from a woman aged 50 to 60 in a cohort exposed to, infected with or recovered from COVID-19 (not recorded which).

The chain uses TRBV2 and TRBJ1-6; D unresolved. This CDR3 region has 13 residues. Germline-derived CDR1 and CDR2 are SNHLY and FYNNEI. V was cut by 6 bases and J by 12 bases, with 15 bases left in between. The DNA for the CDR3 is TGTGCCAGCAGCTATTCCTCCCTAGGACCCCTCCACTTT. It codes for CASSYSSLGPLHF.

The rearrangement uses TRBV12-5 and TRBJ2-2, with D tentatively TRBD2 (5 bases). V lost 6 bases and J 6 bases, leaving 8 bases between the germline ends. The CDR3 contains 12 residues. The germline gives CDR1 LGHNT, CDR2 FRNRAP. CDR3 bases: TGTGCTAGTGGGGACTTTGCCGGGGAGCTGTTTTTT. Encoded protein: CASGDFAGELFF.

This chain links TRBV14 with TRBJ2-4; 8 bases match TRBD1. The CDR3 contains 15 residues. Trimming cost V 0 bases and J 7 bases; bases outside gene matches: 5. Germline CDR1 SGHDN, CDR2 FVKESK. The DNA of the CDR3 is TGTGCCAGCAGCCAAGATAGGAGACAGGGGAACATTCAGTACTTC. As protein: CASSQDRRQGNIQYF.

The CDR3 sequence: CASLSGANVLTF. CDR3 nucleotides: TGTGCCAGTTTATCTGGGGCCAACGTCCTGACTTTC. The chain recombines TRBV19 with TRBJ2-6; D remains unclear. From germline, CDR1 is LNHDA and CDR2 SQIVND (reference sequence). The CDR3 consists of 12 residues. V lost 8 bases, J lost 1 base, and 3 bases lay in between.

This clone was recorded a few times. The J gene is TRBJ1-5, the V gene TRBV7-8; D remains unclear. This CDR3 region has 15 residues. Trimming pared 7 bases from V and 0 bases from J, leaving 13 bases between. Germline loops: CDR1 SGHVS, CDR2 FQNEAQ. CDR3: CASIPGEYSNQPQHF. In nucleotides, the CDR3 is TGTGCCAGCATCCCCGGAGAGTATAGCAATCAGCCCCAGCATTTT. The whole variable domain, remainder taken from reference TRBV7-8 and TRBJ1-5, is GAGVSQSPRYKVAKRGQDVALRCDPISGHVSLFWYQQALGQGPEFLTYFQNEAQLDKSGLPSDRFFAERPEGSVSTLKIQRTQQEDSAVYLCASIPGEYSNQPQHFGDGTRLSIL.

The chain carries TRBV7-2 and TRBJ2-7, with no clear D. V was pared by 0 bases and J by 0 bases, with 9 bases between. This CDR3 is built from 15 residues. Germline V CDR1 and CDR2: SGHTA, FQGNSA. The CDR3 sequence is CASSLAPRVSYEQYF. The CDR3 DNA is TGTGCCAGCAGCTTAGCCCCCCGGGTCTCCTACGAGCAGTACTTC.

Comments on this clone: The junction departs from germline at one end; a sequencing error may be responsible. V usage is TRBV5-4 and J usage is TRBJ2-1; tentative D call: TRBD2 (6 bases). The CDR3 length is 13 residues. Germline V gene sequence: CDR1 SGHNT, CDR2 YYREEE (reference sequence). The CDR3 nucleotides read TGTGCCAGCAGCGGATGGGACTCCTGGGAGCGGATCTTC. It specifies CASSGWDSWERIF.

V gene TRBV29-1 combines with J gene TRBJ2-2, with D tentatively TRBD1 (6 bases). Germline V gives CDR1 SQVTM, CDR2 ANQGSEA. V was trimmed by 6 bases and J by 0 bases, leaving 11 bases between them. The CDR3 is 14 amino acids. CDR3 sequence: CSVDRNSNTGELFF. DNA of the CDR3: TGCAGCGTCGACAGGAATTCGAACACCGGGGAGCTGTTTTTT.

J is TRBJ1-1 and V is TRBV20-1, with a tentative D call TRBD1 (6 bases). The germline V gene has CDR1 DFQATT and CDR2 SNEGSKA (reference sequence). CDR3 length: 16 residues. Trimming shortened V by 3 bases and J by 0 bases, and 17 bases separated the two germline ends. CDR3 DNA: TGCAGTGCTAGTTCCACAGGGTATTACATGAACACTGAAGCTTTCTTT. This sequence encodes CSASSTGYYMNTEAFF.

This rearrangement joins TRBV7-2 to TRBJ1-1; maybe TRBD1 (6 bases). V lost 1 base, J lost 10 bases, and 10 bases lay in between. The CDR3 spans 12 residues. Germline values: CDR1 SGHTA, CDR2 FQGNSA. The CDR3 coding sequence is TGTGCCAGCAGCTTAGTTCAGGGGTTAGCTTTCTTT. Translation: CASSLVQGLAFF.

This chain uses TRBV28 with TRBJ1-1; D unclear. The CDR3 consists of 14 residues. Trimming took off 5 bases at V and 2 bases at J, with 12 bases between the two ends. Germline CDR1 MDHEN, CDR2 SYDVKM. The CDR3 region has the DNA TGTGCCAGCAGTACCCTCGCTAGTAACACTGAAGCTTTCTTT. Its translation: CASSTLASNTEAFF. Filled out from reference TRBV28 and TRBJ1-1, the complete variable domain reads DVKVTQSSRYLVKRTGEKVFLECVQDMDHENMFWYRQDPGLGLRLIYFSYDVKMKEKGDIPEGYSVSREKKERFSLILESASTNQTSMYLCASSTLASNTEAFFGQGTRLTVV.

The CDR3 DNA follows: TGCAGCGTCCTGGGGGAGGGCTCTGAAAAACTGTTTTTT. It codes for CSVLGEGSEKLFF. This chain connects TRBV29-1 to TRBJ1-4, with TRBD1 as a possible D gene (5 bases). V was cut by 6 bases and J by 7 bases, with 15 bases left in between. The CDR3 consists of 13 residues. Germline CDR1 and CDR2: SQVTM and ANQGSEA.

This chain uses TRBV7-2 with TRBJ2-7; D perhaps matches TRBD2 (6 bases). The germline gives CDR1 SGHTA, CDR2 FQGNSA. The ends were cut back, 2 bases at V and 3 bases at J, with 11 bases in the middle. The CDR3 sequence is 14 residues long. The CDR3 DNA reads TGTGCCAGCAGCTTAAATCGGGGGAACTACGAGCAGTACTTC. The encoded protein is CASSLNRGNYEQYF. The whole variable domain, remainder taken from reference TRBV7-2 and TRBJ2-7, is GAGVSQSPSNKVTEKGKDVELRCDPISGHTALYWYRQSLGQGLEFLIYFQGNSAPDKSGLPSDRFSAERTGGSVSTLTIQRTQQEDSAVYLCASSLNRGNYEQYFGPGTRLTVT.

CDR3 loop: CASSEFVGGTGELFF. The CDR3 nucleotides read TGTGCCAGCAGTGAATTCGTGGGGGGCACCGGGGAGCTGTTTTTT. The rearrangement joins TRBV6-1 to TRBJ2-2, with D perhaps matching TRBD2 (6 bases). Germline values: CDR1 MNHNS, CDR2 SASEGT. The CDR3 sequence is 15 residues long. V dropped 2 bases and J dropped 4 bases, with 11 bases sitting between them.

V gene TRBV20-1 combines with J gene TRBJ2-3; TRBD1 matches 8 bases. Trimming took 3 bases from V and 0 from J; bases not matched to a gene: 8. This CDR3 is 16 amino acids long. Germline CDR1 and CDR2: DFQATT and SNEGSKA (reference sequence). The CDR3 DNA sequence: TGCAGTGCTAGTGGGTCAGGGGGCTTTAGCACAGATACGCAGTATTTT. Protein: CSASGSGGFSTDTQYF.

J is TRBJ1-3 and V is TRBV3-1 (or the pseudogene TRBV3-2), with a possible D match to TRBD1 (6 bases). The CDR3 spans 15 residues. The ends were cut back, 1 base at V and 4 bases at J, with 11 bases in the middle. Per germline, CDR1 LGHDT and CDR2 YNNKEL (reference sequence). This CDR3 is CASSQGQVGGNTIYF. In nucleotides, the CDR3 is TGTGCCAGCAGCCAAGGACAGGTCGGGGGAAACACCATATATTTT.

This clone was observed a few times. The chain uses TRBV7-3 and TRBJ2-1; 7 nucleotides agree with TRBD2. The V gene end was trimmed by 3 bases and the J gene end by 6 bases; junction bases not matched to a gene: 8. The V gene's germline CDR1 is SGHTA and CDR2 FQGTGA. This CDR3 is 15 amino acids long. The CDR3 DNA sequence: TGTGCCAGCAGCTTTTCAAGCGGGGATCTCAATGAGCAGTTCTTC. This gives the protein CASSFSSGDLNEQFF.

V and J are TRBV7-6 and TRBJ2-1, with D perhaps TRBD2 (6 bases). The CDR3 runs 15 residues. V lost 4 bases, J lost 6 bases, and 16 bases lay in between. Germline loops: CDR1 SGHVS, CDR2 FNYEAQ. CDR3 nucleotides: TGTGCCAGCAGCTCGCAGGGCGGGGATTCCAATGAGCAGTTCTTC. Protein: CASSSQGGDSNEQFF.

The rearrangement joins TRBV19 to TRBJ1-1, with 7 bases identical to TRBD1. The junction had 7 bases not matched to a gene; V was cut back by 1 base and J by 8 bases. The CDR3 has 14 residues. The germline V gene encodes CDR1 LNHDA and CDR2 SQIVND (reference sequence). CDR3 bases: TGTGCCAGTAGTATAGGACAGGGTCGGGTAGAAGCTTTCTTT. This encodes CASSIGQGRVEAFF.

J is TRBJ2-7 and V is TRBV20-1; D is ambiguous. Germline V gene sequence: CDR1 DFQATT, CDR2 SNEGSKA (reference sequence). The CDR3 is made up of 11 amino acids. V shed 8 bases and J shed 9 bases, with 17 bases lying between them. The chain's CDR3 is CSPQAGMVQYF. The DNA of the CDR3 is TGCAGTCCCCAAGCCGGTATGGTGCAGTACTTC.

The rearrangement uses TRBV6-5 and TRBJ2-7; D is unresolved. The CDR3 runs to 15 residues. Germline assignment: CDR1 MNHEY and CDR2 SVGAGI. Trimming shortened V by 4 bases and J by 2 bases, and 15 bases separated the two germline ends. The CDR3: CASSSNIQVPYEQYF. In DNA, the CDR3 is TGTGCCAGCAGTTCAAACATTCAGGTACCCTACGAGCAGTACTTC.

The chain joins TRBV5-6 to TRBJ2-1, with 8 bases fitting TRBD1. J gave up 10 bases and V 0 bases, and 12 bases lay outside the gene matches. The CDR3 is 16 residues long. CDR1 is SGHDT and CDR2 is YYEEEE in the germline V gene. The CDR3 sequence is CASSLDPWTGLLEQFF. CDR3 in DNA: TGTGCCAGCAGCTTGGACCCTTGGACAGGGCTGTTGGAGCAGTTCTTC.

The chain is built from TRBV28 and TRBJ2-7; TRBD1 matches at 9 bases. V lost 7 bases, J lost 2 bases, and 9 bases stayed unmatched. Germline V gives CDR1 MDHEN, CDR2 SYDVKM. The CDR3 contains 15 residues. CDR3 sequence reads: CASTHRGRIPYEQYF. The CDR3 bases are TGTGCCAGCACCCACAGGGGGCGCATCCCCTACGAGCAGTACTTC.

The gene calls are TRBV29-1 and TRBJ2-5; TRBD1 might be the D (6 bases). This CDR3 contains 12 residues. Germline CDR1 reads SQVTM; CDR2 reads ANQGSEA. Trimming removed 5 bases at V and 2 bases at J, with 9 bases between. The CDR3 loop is CSVNQGQETQYF. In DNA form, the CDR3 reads TGCAGCGTTAACCAGGGGCAAGAGACCCAGTACTTC.

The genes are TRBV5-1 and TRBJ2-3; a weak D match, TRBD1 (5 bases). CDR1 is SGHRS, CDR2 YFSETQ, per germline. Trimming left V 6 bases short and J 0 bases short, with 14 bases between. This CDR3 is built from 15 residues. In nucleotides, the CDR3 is TGCGCCAGCACCATGACAGACCCTAGCACAGATACGCAGTATTTT. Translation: CASTMTDPSTDTQYF.

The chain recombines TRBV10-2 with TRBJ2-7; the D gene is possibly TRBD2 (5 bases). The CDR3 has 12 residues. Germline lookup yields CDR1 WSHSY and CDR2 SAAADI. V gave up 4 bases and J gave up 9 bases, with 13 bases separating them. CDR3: CASSVDSSVQYF. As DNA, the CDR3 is TGCGCCAGCAGTGTGGACTCCTCTGTGCAGTACTTC.

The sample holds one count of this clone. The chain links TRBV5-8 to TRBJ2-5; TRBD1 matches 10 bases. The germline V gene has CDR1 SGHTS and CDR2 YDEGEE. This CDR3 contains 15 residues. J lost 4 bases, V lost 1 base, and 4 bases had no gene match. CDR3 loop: CASSLRDRGVETQYF. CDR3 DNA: TGTGCCAGCAGCTTGAGGGACAGGGGAGTAGAGACCCAGTACTTC.

The DNA of the CDR3 is TGTGCCAGCAGCCCCATTCCGGGGGGCACTGAAGCTTTCTTT. Amino acid sequence: CASSPIPGGTEAFF. The chain links TRBV7-3 to TRBJ1-1; TRBD1 might be the D (5 bases). The V end was cut by 5 bases, the J end by 4 bases, with 14 bases between. The germline V gene has CDR1 SGHTA and CDR2 FQGTGA. CDR3 length: 14 residues.

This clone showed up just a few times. CDR3 nucleotides: TGTGCCAGCAGTTTTGGCGTAGCGGGAGGGCCGACGGATGAGCAGTTCTTC. It translates to CASSFGVAGGPTDEQFF. This rearrangement joins TRBV28 to TRBJ2-1; 11 bases are a match to TRBD2. V was clipped by 3 bases and J by 8 bases; unmatched bases: 12. Germline V lookup: CDR1 MDHEN, CDR2 SYDVKM. This CDR3 comprises 17 residues.

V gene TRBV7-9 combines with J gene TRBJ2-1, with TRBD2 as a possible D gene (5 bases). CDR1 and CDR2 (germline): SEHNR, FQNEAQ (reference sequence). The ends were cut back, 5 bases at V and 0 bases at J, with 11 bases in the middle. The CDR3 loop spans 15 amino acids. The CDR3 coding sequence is TGTGCCAGCAGCCCCCCTGGGAGCTCCTACAATGAGCAGTTCTTC. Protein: CASSPPGSSYNEQFF.